Listed below are T cell receptor beta chains from one sample, sequenced in a study of T-cell memory formation after mild COVID-19. TCRdb analysed the 5' RACE reads with MiXCR anew, one entry per CDR3 protein. The sample lists some 130,000 distinct CDR3 sequences; 16% were seen once. Sequenced: PBMCs or a T cell subset sorted from them (not recorded which). The receptors were gathered from an adult woman who had mild COVID-19 (a few samples of this study predate the infection). Cell type and time point are not known. The CDR3 runs from the conserved cysteine through the conserved F or W. A D gene is named only where the DNA matches it firmly. Clone size, where shown, is once, few, many, or a class for clones that have expanded.

V gene: TRBV4-2
J gene: TRBJ2-7
D gene: TRBD2
clone size: -
CDR3 DNA: TGTGCCAGCAGCCAAGAATCTAGCGGGGGGGCCTACGAGCAGTACTTC
CDR3 protein: CASSQESSGGAYEQYF

V gene: TRBV6-5
J gene: TRBJ2-3
D gene: TRBD2
clone size: -
CDR3 DNA: TGTGCCAGCAGTTACTCTCTAGCGGGAGGAAATACGCAGTATTTT
CDR3 protein: CASSYSLAGGNTQYF

V gene: TRBV24-1
J gene: TRBJ1-1
D gene: -
clone size: few
CDR3 DNA: TGTGCCACCAGTGATTTGTGGACAGAGGAAGCTTTCTTT
CDR3 protein: CATSDLWTEEAFF

V gene: TRBV7-8
J gene: TRBJ2-1
D gene: TRBD2
clone size: -
CDR3 DNA: TGTGCCAGCAGCTTCACTAGCGGGAGATGGAGTGAGCAGTTCTTC
CDR3 protein: CASSFTSGRWSEQFF

V gene: TRBV6-1
J gene: TRBJ2-2
D gene: TRBD1
clone size: -
CDR3 DNA: TGTGCCAGCAGTGACGGACAGGGGAACACCGGGGAGCTGTTTTTT
CDR3 protein: CASSDGQGNTGELFF

V gene: TRBV5-1
J gene: TRBJ1-1
D gene: -
clone size: -
CDR3 DNA: TGCGCCAGCAGCTTGGGTTATGCTGAGAACACTGAAGCTTTCTTT
CDR3 protein: CASSLGYAENTEAFF

V gene: TRBV6-2/TRBV6-3
J gene: TRBJ2-1
D gene: -
clone size: few
CDR3 DNA: TGTGCCAGCACGACAAGGGATGAGCAGTTCTTC
CDR3 protein: CASTTRDEQFF

V gene: TRBV7-9
J gene: TRBJ1-3
D gene: -
clone size: -
CDR3 DNA: TGTGCCAGCAGCTTAGAGGGCAGCTCTGGAAACACCATATATTTT
CDR3 protein: CASSLEGSSGNTIYF

V gene: TRBV5-1
J gene: TRBJ2-7
D gene: -
clone size: -
CDR3 DNA: TGCGCCAGCAGCCCCTTGGACGGAAGCTCCTACGAGCAGTACTTC
CDR3 protein: CASSPLDGSSYEQYF

V gene: TRBV4-1
J gene: TRBJ2-2
D gene: -
clone size: -
CDR3 DNA: TGCGCCAGCAGCCAAGATTGGTCTAGCACCCCCGGGGAGCTGTTTTTT
CDR3 protein: CASSQDWSSTPGELFF

V gene: TRBV28
J gene: TRBJ2-3
D gene: -
clone size: few
CDR3 DNA: TGTGCCAGCAGTTTATTCGCGGGGAGGCAGTATTTT
CDR3 protein: CASSLFAGRQYF

V gene: TRBV7-2
J gene: TRBJ2-3
D gene: TRBD2
clone size: -
CDR3 DNA: TGTGCCAGCAGCTTCGGCGGGGGGGCCTCAGATACGCAGTATTTT
CDR3 protein: CASSFGGGASDTQYF

V gene: TRBV7-6
J gene: TRBJ1-2
D gene: TRBD1
clone size: -
CDR3 DNA: TGTGCCAGCAGCGAAACAGGGGTCCCATCTAACTATGGCTACACCTTC
CDR3 protein: CASSETGVPSNYGYTF

V gene: TRBV5-6
J gene: TRBJ2-5
D gene: TRBD1
clone size: few
CDR3 DNA: TGTGCCAGCAGCTTGATGTTTGGGACAGGGAAAGAGACCCAGTACTTC
CDR3 protein: CASSLMFGTGKETQYF

V gene: TRBV3-1
J gene: TRBJ1-2
D gene: -
clone size: -
CDR3 DNA: TGTGCCAGCAGCCCATCTTCGGGTGGGTCCGCCTTC
CDR3 protein: CASSPSSGGSAF

V gene: TRBV6-2/TRBV6-3
J gene: TRBJ1-5
D gene: -
clone size: few
CDR3 DNA: TGTGCCAGCAGTGCAGGGGCAGGCAATCAGCCCCAGCATTTT
CDR3 protein: CASSAGAGNQPQHF

V gene: TRBV5-1
J gene: TRBJ2-5
D gene: -
clone size: -
CDR3 DNA: TGCGCCAGCAGCTTCAACAGGCCTAACCAAGAGACCCAGTACTTC
CDR3 protein: CASSFNRPNQETQYF

V gene: TRBV7-9
J gene: TRBJ2-3
D gene: TRBD2
clone size: few
CDR3 DNA: TGTGCCAGCAGCGTCACCTTAGCGGGACCCACAGATACGCAGTATTTT
CDR3 protein: CASSVTLAGPTDTQYF

V gene: TRBV12-3/TRBV12-4
J gene: TRBJ1-2
D gene: -
clone size: -
CDR3 DNA: TGTGCCAGCAGTGTGACCCCGGGACAAGGCTATGGCTACACCTTC
CDR3 protein: CASSVTPGQGYGYTF

V gene: TRBV28
J gene: TRBJ2-5
D gene: -
clone size: -
CDR3 DNA: TGTGCCAGCAGTTTCTCAGCAGCTCAAGAGACCCAGTACTTC
CDR3 protein: CASSFSAAQETQYF

V gene: TRBV5-1
J gene: TRBJ2-1
D gene: TRBD2
clone size: few
CDR3 DNA: TGCGCCAGCAGCCCTAGCGGGAGCAGGGACGAGCAGTTCTTC
CDR3 protein: CASSPSGSRDEQFF

V gene: TRBV29-1
J gene: TRBJ2-2
D gene: -
clone size: once
CDR3 DNA: TGCAGCGTTGTTGGCGGGACAGCGAACACCGGGGAGCTGTTTTTT
CDR3 protein: CSVVGGTANTGELFF